Only a few counts were recorded for the clone carrying this T cell receptor (beta chain). The entry originates in a study of T-cell memory formation after mild COVID-19. The CDR3 has 14 amino acids. Germline V gene data show CDR1 as MNHEY and CDR2 as SVGAGI. With 0 bases removed from V and 3 bases from J, the gap between germline ends came to 7 bases. TCRdb recomputed calls from the 5' RACE reads with MiXCR, one row per CDR3 protein. Found here are 150,000 to 200,000 distinct CDR3 sequences, 9.5% to 13% of them singletons; the top ten hold approximately 4%. Input material: PBMCs or a T cell subset sorted from them (not recorded which). The J gene is TRBJ2-3, the V gene TRBV6-5; TRBD1 or TRBD2 may be the D gene (5 bases each). The TCR comes from a man younger than 35 who had mild COVID-19 (a few samples of this study predate the infection). Cell type and time point are not known. The CDR3 is CASSYSRGTDTQYF. CDR3 coding DNA: TGTGCCAGCAGTTACTCGAGGGGAACAGATACGCAGTATTTT.